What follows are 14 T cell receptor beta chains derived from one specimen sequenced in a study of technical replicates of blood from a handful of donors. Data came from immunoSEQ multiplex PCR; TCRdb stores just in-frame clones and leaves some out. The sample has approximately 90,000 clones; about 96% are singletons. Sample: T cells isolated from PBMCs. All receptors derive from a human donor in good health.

In DNA, the CDR3 is TGTGCCAGCAGCCCGGACAGGGCCTCGGGGGGCTACACCTTC. As protein: CASSPDRASGGYTF. V gene TRBV7-6 combines with J gene TRBJ1-2, with 8 bases identical to TRBD1. CDR1 is SGHVS and CDR2 is FNYEAQ in the germline V gene. The CDR3 spans 14 residues. V lost 5 bases, J lost 8 bases, and 10 bases stayed unmatched.

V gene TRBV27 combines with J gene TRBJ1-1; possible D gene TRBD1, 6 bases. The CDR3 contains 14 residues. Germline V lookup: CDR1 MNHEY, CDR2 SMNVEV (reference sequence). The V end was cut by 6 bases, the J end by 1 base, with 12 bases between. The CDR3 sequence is CASSRGYQNTEAFF. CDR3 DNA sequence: TGTGCCAGCAGCAGGGGCTATCAGAACACTGAAGCTTTCTTT.

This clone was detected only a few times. The CDR3 reads CASTIKSDSSTGELFF. The CDR3 nucleotides read TGTGCCAGCACCATAAAATCGGACAGTTCCACCGGGGAGCTGTTTTTT. The V and J genes are TRBV13 and TRBJ2-2; D possibly corresponds to TRBD1 (6 bases). In germline, CDR1 is PRHDT, CDR2 FYEKMQ (reference sequence). The V gene lost 7 bases and the J gene lost 4 bases, with 19 bases spanning the gap. CDR3 size: 16 residues.

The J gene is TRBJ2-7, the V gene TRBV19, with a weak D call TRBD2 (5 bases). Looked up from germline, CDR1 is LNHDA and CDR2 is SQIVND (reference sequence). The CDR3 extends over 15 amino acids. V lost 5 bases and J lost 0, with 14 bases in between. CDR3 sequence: CASSSLSGLSYEQYF. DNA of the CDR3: TGTGCCAGTAGTTCATTAAGCGGTCTCTCCTACGAGCAGTACTTC.

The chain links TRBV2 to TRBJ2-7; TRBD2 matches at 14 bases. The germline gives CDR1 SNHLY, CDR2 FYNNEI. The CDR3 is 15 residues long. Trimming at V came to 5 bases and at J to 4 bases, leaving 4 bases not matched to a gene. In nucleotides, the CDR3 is TGTGCCAGCAGTCGGACTAGCGGGAGGTATTACGAGCAGTACTTC. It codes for CASSRTSGRYYEQYF.

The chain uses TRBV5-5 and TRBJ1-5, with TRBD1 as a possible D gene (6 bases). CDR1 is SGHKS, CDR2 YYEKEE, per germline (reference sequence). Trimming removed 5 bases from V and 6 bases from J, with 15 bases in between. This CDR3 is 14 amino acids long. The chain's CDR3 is CASRPDSFGQPQHF. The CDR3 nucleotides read TGTGCCAGCAGGCCGGACAGTTTTGGTCAGCCCCAGCATTTT.

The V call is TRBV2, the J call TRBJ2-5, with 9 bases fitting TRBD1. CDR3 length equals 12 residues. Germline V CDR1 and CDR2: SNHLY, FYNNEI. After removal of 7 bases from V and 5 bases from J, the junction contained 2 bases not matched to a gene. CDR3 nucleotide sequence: TGTGCCAGCACCGGGACAGGGGAGACCCAGTACTTC. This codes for CASTGTGETQYF.

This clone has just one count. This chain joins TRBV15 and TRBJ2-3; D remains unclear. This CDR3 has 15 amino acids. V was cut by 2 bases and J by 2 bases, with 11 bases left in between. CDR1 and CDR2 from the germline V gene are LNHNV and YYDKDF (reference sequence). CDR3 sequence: CATSRFQRDTDTQYF. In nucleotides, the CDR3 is TGTGCCACCAGCAGATTCCAAAGAGACACAGATACGCAGTATTTT.

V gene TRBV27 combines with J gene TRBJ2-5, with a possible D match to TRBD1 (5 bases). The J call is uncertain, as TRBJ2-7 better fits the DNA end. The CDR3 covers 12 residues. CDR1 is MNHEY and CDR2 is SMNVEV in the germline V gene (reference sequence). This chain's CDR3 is CASSSRVNEQYF. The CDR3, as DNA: TGTGCCAGCAGTTCCAGGGTTAACGAGCAGTACTTC.

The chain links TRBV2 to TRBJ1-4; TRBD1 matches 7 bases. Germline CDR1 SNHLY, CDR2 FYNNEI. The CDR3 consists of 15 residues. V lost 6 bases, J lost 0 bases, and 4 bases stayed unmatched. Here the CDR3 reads CASRADRATNEKLFF. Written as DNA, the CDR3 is TGTGCCAGCAGAGCAGACAGGGCAACTAATGAAAAACTGTTTTTT.

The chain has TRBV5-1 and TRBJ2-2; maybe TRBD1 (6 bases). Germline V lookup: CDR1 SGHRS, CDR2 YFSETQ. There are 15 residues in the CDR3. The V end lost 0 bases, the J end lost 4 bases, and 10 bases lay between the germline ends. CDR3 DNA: TGCGCCAGCAGCTTGGGGCTAGGGGGCACCGGGGAGCTGTTTTTT. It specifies CASSLGLGGTGELFF.

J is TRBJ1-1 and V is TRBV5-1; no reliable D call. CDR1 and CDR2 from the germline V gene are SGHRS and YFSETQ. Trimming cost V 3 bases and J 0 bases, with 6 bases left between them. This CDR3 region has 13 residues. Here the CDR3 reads CASSSTLNTEAFF. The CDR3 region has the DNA TGCGCCAGCAGCTCAACATTGAACACTGAAGCTTTCTTT.

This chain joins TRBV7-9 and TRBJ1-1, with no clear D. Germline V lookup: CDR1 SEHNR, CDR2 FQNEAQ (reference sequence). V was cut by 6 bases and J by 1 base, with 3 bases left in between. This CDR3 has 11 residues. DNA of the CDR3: TGTGCCAGCAGTAAGAACACTGAAGCTTTCTTT. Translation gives CASSKNTEAFF.

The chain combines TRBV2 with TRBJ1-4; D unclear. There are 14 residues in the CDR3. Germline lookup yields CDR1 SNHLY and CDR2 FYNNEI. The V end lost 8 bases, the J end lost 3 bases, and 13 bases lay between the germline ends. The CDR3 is CASFFGGANEKLFF. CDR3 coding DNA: TGTGCCAGCTTCTTTGGCGGGGCTAATGAAAAACTGTTTTTT.